This passage covers 24 T cell receptor beta chains from one sample sequenced in a study of T cells in women clearing cervical HPV infection. Profiled with immunoSEQ multiplex PCR; TCRdb holds only in-frame clones, not every one. Its clone listing holds some 33,000 clones. The sequencing sample was made of blood buffy coat. These receptors all come from a woman aged 18 to 75 with a cervical HPV16 infection that either progressed to CIN3+ or cleared (not recorded which).

Note on this clone: The read comes to an end 3 residues before the CDR3 does, leaving the germline J gene to fill in the end. V gene TRBV19 combines with J gene TRBJ1-4; 9 nucleotides match TRBD1. The germline gives CDR1 LNHDA, CDR2 SQIVND (reference sequence). Unmatched junction bases numbered 9, after V lost 8 bases and J lost 8 bases. The CDR3 length is 14 residues. CDR3: CASSGTGMTEKLFF. The sequenced part of the CDR3 DNA is TGTGCCAGTTCCGGGACAGGGATGACCGAAAAA.

A note on this clone: The CDR3 extends 3 residues past the end of the read, so its final part is completed from the germline J gene. The chain employs TRBV7-6 and TRBJ1-1, with D perhaps TRBD1 (5 bases). The CDR3 spans 15 residues. Germline V gives CDR1 SGHVS, CDR2 FNYEAQ. Trimming stripped 0 bases from V and 2 bases from J, with 10 bases between. Partial CDR3 DNA: TGTGCCAGCAGCTTAGCGGTGGGGCGCAACACTGAA. It specifies CASSLAVGRNTE. The entire CDR3 protein is CASSLAVGRNTEAFF.

Remarks on this clone: The CDR3 end falls 3 residues outside the read, so it is completed with the germline J gene. This chain uses TRBV23-1 with TRBJ2-2, with TRBD1 as a possible D gene (6 bases). TRBV23-1 is designated an ORF whose function remains uncertain. The CDR3 totals 21 residues. The DNA read from the CDR3 is TGCGCCAGCAGTCAATCCCCCCCCGACAGGTTCTACTCGGCAACTAATGAAAAG. It specifies CASSQSPPDRFYSATNEK. The whole CDR3 sequence is CASSQSPPDRFYSATNEKLFF.

With regard to this clone: The CDR3 end falls 3 residues outside the read, so it is completed with the germline J gene. The chain has TRBV6-2 or TRBV6-3 and TRBJ1-1, with 9 nucleotides matching TRBD1. The CDR3 has 15 amino acids. In germline, CDR1 is MNHEY, CDR2 SVGEGT. CDR3 bases read: TGTGCCAGCAACTACCGCGGGACAGGGACCATAGAA. The encoded protein is CASNYRGTGTIE. The full CDR3 sequence reads CASNYRGTGTIEAFF.

A word on this clone: The sequenced fragment ends 3 residues before the CDR3 boundary, so the rest is inferred from the germline J gene. The chain recombines TRBV24-1 with TRBJ2-3; D is uncertain. Germline V CDR1 and CDR2: KGHDR, SFDVKD. The CDR3 covers 13 residues. With 4 bases removed from V and 1 base from J, the gap between germline ends came to 5 bases. Incomplete CDR3 DNA: TGTGCCACCAGTGAACTCGGCACAGATACG. It translates to CATSELGTDT. The CDR3 in its entirety is CATSELGTDTQYF.

Remarks on this clone: With the read ending 3 residues before the CDR3 end, the germline J gene is used to fill in that end. The sample contains more than one DNA sequence encoding this CDR3. The chain carries TRBV19 and TRBJ1-2; D call uncertain. Trimming left V 1 base short and J 7 bases short, with 7 bases between. The CDR3 sequence is 12 residues long. CDR1 LNHDA and CDR2 SQIVND come from the germline V gene (reference sequence). The DNA read from the CDR3 is TGTGCCAGTAGTATAGGACACGGTGGC. Its protein is CASSIGHGG. The CDR3 as a whole reads CASSIGHGGYTF.

Comments on this clone: The read terminates 3 residues before the CDR3 end, so the remaining end is supplied by the germline J gene. The chain is built from TRBV18 and TRBJ1-4; D might be TRBD1 (6 bases). Trimming took 4 bases from V and 2 from J, leaving 11 bases between them. Looked up from germline, CDR1 is KGHSH and CDR2 is LQKENI. This CDR3 region has 15 residues. The sequenced part of the CDR3 DNA is TGTGCCAGCTCACTAAACAGGGACACTAATGAAAAA. Protein sequence: CASSLNRDTNEK. The entire CDR3 is CASSLNRDTNEKLFF.

Partial CDR3 DNA: TGTGCCAGCAGCCACGCCGGGACTAGCGGGAGGTTGGATACG. Translated: CASSHAGTSGRLDT. The whole CDR3 reads CASSHAGTSGRLDTQYF. This chain connects TRBV6-2 or TRBV6-3 to TRBJ2-3; 15 nucleotides align to TRBD2. The sequence runs out 3 residues before the end of the CDR3; the remainder is reconstructed from the germline J gene. Germline CDR1 reads MNHEY; CDR2 reads SVGEGT. The CDR3 has 17 residues. V trimming: 6 bases; J trimming: 6 bases; junction bases outside the gene matches: 10.

Worth noting for this clone: The observed sequence ends 3 residues before the CDR3 terminus, with the missing tail filled in from the germline J gene. This chain links TRBV20-1 with TRBJ2-3, with D maybe TRBD1 (6 bases). The ends were cut back, 6 bases at V and 1 base at J, with 11 bases in the middle. The CDR3 runs 13 residues. Germline loops: CDR1 DFQATT, CDR2 SNEGSKA (reference sequence). The sequenced part of the CDR3 DNA is TGCAGTGCCACAGGGTTTGGCACAGATACG. Translated, it gives CSATGFGTDT. The entire CDR3 is CSATGFGTDTQYF.

With regard to this clone: The read gets to within 3 residues of the CDR3 end, and the germline J gene fills in the rest. The chain carries TRBV11-2 and TRBJ2-7; TRBD2 aligns across 7 bases. The germline gives CDR1 SGHAT, CDR2 FQNNGV. This CDR3 has 14 residues. After removal of 5 bases from V and 6 bases from J, the junction contained 10 bases not matched to a gene. This CDR3 is CASSLSPRGGEQYF. The sequenced part of the CDR3 DNA is TGTGCCAGCAGCCTCTCCCCCCGCGGGGGCGAG.

A remark on this clone: The observed sequence ends 3 residues before the CDR3 terminus, with the missing tail filled in from the germline J gene. This specimen includes other DNA sequences encoding the same CDR3. This rearrangement joins TRBV6-1 to TRBJ1-2; maybe TRBD1 (6 bases). CDR1 is MNHNS, CDR2 SASEGT, per germline. The CDR3 has 15 amino acids. The covered CDR3 bases are TGTGCCAGCAGTGGATATGGACAGCGCGTTGGGGGC. Protein sequence: CASSGYGQRVGG. The whole CDR3 protein reads CASSGYGQRVGGYTF.

About this clone: With the read ending 3 residues before the CDR3 end, the germline J gene is used to fill in that end. The gene calls are TRBV7-7 and TRBJ2-5; D may be TRBD1 (5 bases). This CDR3 spans 16 amino acids. V dropped 2 bases and J dropped 5 bases, with 18 bases sitting between them. CDR1 and CDR2 (germline): SSHAT, FNYEAQ (reference sequence). The DNA read from the CDR3 is TGTGCCAGCAGCTTACTTAGCAGGGTATCATGGGAGACC. It specifies CASSLLSRVSWET. The whole CDR3 sequence is CASSLLSRVSWETQYF.

Comment on this clone: Sequencing ends 3 residues short of the CDR3 end; the germline J gene provides the rest. The genes are TRBV9 and TRBJ2-1; 9 positions match TRBD2. The germline V gene encodes CDR1 SGDLS and CDR2 YYNGEE. With 0 bases clipped from V and 9 bases from J, the junction kept 19 bases outside the gene matches. The CDR3 totals 19 residues. The sequenced part of the CDR3 DNA is TGTGCCAGCAGCGTAGAGGATAGCGGGAGTCCCGTTTTTAATCGTGAG. It translates to CASSVEDSGSPVFNRE. The whole CDR3 sequence reads CASSVEDSGSPVFNREQFF. Together with reference TRBV9 and TRBJ2-1, the CDR3 gives the full variable domain: DSGVTQTPKHLITATGQRVTLRCSPRSGDLSVYWYQQSLDQGLQFLIQYYNGEERAKGNILERFSAQQFPDLHSELNLSSLELGDSALYFCASSVEDSGSPVFNREQFFGPGTRLTVL.

About this clone: The sequence runs out 3 residues before the end of the CDR3; the remainder is reconstructed from the germline J gene. The V call is TRBV5-4, the J call TRBJ1-1; maybe TRBD1 (6 bases). The CDR3 extends over 15 amino acids. Germline values: CDR1 SGHNT, CDR2 YYREEE (reference sequence). Trimming took 2 bases from V and 5 from J, leaving 16 bases between them. The sequenced CDR3 bases are TGTGCCAGCAGCTTTCAGGGGCGGGTGGGGACTGAA. Translating gives CASSFQGRVGTE. The whole CDR3 sequence is CASSFQGRVGTEAFF.

About this clone itself: The CDR3 end lies 3 residues beyond the end of the read and is filled in from the germline J gene. The chain joins TRBV7-2 to TRBJ2-5; D is unresolved. In germline, CDR1 is SGHTA, CDR2 FQGNSA. V gave up 5 bases and J gave up 5 bases, with 3 bases separating them. This CDR3 region has 10 residues. The CDR3 loop reads CASSQETQYF. The part of the CDR3 DNA that was read is TGTGCCAGCAGCCAGGAGACC.

With regard to this clone: Sequencing ends 3 residues short of the CDR3 end; the germline J gene provides the rest. The chain combines TRBV5-4 with TRBJ2-5; maybe TRBD2 (6 bases). Germline CDR1 SGHNT, CDR2 YYREEE (reference sequence). Trimming stripped 7 bases from V and 2 bases from J, with 15 bases between. The CDR3 totals 14 residues. The CDR3 DNA, read in part, is TGTGCCAGCTTAAGGGGCGGGGATCAAGAGACC. It yields the protein CASLRGGDQET. The CDR3 as a whole reads CASLRGGDQETQYF.

Worth noting for this clone: The CDR3 end is not reached by the read, which stops 3 residues before it; the germline J gene fills it in. The chain carries TRBV5-4 and TRBJ1-2; 8 bases map to TRBD1. V lost 4 bases and J lost 2; bases outside the gene matches: 7. The CDR3 consists of 15 residues. CDR1 is SGHNT, CDR2 YYREEE, per germline (reference sequence). Partial CDR3 DNA: TGTGCCAGCAGCCTGAGACAGGGGATGAACTATGGC. Residues: CASSLRQGMNYG. The CDR3 in its entirety is CASSLRQGMNYGYTF.

To note about this clone: The read gets to within 3 residues of the CDR3 end, and the germline J gene fills in the rest. J is TRBJ2-2 and V is TRBV19, with D tentatively TRBD2 (6 bases). V was shortened by 2 bases and J by 1 base, with 11 bases between the two germline ends. This CDR3 comprises 16 residues. Germline loops: CDR1 LNHDA, CDR2 SQIVND (reference sequence). CDR3: CASSISPAGNTGELFF. The part of the CDR3 DNA that was read is TGTGCCAGTAGTATATCACCAGCGGGGAACACCGGGGAG.

As for this clone: The read is 3 residues too short to cover the CDR3 end, so that end is filled in from the germline J gene. The J gene is TRBJ1-5, the V gene TRBV20-1, with D possibly matching TRBD1 (5 bases). Deletions cut 0 bases from V and 5 bases from J, with 11 bases between. CDR1 DFQATT and CDR2 SNEGSKA come from the germline V gene (reference sequence). The CDR3 loop spans 14 amino acids. This CDR3 reads CSAREPGPYQPQHF. CDR3 DNA, as far as it was read: TGCAGTGCTAGAGAGCCAGGGCCATATCAGCCC.

In the case of this clone: Read data end 3 residues before the CDR3 end; the end is taken from the germline J gene. This chain connects TRBV6-1 to TRBJ1-4; 7 nucleotides line up with TRBD1. The CDR3 length is 15 residues. Germline CDR1 and CDR2: MNHNS and SASEGT. Partial CDR3 DNA: TGTGCCAGCAGTGGGACTCGACAGGGAGGATCACCA. It yields the protein CASSGTRQGGSP. The full CDR3 reads CASSGTRQGGSPLFF.

Remarks on this clone: Sequencing ends 3 residues short of the CDR3 end; the germline J gene provides the rest. The J gene is TRBJ2-3, the V gene TRBV30; D perhaps matches TRBD1 (6 bases). Germline CDR1 and CDR2: GTSNPN and SVGIG (reference sequence). This CDR3 contains 15 residues. The chain's CDR3 is CAWSLQGFGNQPQYF. CDR3 DNA (partial): TGTGCCTGGAGTCTACAGGGTTTCGGAAATCAGCCG.

To note about this clone: From the germline J gene comes the end of the CDR3, since the read stops 3 residues before it. The chain employs TRBV7-9 and TRBJ2-4, with unresolved D. CDR1 and CDR2 (germline): SEHNR, FQNEAQ (reference sequence). This CDR3 spans 12 amino acids. The sequenced CDR3 bases are TGTGCCAGCAGCTTATCTATCTATGGT. Encoded protein: CASSLSIYG. From start to end, the CDR3 is CASSLSIYGQYF.

The DNA read from the CDR3 is TGTGCCAGCAGTGAAGCCGAAGCGGGGGGGACAGATACG. Amino acid sequence: CASSEAEAGGTDT. In full, the CDR3 is CASSEAEAGGTDTQYF. V is TRBV2 and J is TRBJ2-3; TRBD2 aligns across 10 bases. The read terminates 3 residues ahead of where the CDR3 ends, so the germline J gene completes it. Per the germline V gene, CDR1 is SNHLY and CDR2 is FYNNEI. Unmatched junction bases numbered 3, after V lost 0 bases and J lost 3 bases. The CDR3 runs 16 residues.

As to this clone: The missing CDR3 end, 3 residues past where the read stops, is filled in from the germline J gene. The chain uses TRBV12-3 or TRBV12-4 and TRBJ2-3; 11 bases align to TRBD2. The ends lost 5 bases at V and 3 bases at J; junction bases unmatched: 4. The CDR3 sequence is 15 residues long. CDR3 loop: CASSSASGRTDTQYF. Incomplete CDR3 DNA: TGTGCCAGCAGTAGTGCTAGCGGGAGGACAGATACG.